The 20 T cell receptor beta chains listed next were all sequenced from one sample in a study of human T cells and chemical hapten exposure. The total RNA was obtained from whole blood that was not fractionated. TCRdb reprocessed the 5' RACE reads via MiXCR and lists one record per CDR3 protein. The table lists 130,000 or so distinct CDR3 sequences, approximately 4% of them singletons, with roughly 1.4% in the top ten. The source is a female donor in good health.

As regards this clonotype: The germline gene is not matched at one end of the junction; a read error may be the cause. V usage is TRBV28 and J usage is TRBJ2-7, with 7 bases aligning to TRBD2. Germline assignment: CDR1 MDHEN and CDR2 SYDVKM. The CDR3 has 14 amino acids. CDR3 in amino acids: CATSSGGSSDEQYF. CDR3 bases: TGTGCCACTTCCTCTGGCGGGAGCTCCGACGAGCAGTACTTC. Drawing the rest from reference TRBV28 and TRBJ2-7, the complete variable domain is DVKVTQSSRYLVKRTGEKVFLECVQDMDHENMFWYRQDPGLGLRLIYFSYDVKMKEKGDIPEGYSVSREKKERFSLILESASTNQTSMYLCATSSGGSSDEQYFGPGTRLTVT.

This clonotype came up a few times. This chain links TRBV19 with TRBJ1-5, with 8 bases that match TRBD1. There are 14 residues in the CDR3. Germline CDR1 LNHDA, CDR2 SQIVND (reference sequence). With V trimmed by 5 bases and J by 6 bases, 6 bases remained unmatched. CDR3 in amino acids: CASSPRGLGQPQHF. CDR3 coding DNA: TGTGCCAGTAGTCCCAGGGGGCTGGGTCAGCCCCAGCATTTT.

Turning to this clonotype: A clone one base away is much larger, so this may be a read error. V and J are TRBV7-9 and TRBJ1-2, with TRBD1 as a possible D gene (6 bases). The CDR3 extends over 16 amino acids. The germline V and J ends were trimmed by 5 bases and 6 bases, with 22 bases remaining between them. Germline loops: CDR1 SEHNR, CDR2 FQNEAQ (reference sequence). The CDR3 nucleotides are TGTGCCAGCAGCCCCACCGGTGGGGGGGACAACGATGGCTACACCTTC. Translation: CASSPTGGGDNDGYTF.

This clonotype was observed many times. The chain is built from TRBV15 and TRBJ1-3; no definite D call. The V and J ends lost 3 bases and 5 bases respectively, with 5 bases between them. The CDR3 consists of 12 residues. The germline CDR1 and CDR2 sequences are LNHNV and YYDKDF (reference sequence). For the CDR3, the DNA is TGTGCCACCAGCAGCGACCGAAACACCATATATTTT. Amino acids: CATSSDRNTIYF.

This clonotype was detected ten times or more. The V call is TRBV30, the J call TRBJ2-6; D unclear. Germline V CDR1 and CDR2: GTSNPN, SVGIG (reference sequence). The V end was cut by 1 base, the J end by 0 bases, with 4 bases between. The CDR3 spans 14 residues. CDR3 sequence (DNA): TGTGCCTGGAGTGAAGTCTCTGGGGCCAACGTCCTGACTTTC. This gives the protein CAWSEVSGANVLTF.

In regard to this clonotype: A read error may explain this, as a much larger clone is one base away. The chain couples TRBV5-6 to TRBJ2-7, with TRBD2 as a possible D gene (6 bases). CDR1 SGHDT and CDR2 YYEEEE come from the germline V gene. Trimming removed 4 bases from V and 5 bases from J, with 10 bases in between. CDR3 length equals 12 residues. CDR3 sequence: CASSRDFDEQYF. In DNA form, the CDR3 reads TGTGCCAGCAGCCGGGACTTTGACGAGCAGTACTTC.

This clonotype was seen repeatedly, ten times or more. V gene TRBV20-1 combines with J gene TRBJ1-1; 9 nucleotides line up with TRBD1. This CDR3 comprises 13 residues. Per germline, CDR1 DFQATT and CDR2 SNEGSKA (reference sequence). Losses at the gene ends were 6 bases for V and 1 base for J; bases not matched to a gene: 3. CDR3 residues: CSAPGQGNTEAFF. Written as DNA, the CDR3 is TGCAGTGCCCCGGGACAGGGGAACACTGAAGCTTTCTTT.

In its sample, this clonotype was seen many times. The CDR3 is CASGTGTNQPQHF. The CDR3, as DNA: TGTGCCAGTGGGACAGGGACGAATCAGCCCCAGCATTTT. The V and J genes are TRBV19 and TRBJ1-5; 9 positions agree with TRBD1. Germline values: CDR1 LNHDA, CDR2 SQIVND (reference sequence). The ends lost 8 bases at V and 4 bases at J; junction bases unmatched: 3. There are 13 residues in the CDR3.

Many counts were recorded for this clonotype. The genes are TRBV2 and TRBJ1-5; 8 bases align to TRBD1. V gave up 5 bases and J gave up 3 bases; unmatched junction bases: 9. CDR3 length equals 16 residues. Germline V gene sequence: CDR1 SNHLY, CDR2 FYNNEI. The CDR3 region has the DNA TGTGCCAGCAGTAAGGACAGGGTTCCCCTCAATCAGCCCCAGCATTTT. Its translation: CASSKDRVPLNQPQHF.

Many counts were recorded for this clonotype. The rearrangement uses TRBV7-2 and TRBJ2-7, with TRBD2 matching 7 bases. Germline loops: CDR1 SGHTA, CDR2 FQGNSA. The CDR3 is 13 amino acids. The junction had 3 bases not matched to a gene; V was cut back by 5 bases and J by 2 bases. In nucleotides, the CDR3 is TGTGCCAGCAGCCCTAGCGGCCCCTACGAGCAGTACTTC. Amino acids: CASSPSGPYEQYF.

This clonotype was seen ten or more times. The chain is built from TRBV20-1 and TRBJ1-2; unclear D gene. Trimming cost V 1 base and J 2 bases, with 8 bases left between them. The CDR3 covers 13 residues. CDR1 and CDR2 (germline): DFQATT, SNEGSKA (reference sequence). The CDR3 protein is CSARVLGNYGYTF. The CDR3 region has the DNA TGCAGTGCTAGAGTCCTGGGAAACTATGGCTACACCTTC.

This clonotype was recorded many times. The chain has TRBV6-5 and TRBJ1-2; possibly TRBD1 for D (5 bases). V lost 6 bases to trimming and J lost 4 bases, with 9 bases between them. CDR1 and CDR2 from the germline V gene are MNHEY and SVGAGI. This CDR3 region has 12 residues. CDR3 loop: CASRTVLYGYTF. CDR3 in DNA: TGTGCCAGCAGGACAGTGCTCTATGGCTACACCTTC.

The CDR3 spells CASSLGQTDTQYF. In DNA form, the CDR3 reads TGTGCCAGCAGTCTCGGACAAACAGATACGCAGTATTTT. This rearrangement joins TRBV12-3 or TRBV12-4 to TRBJ2-3; tentatively, D is TRBD1 (5 bases). There are 13 residues in the CDR3. Trimming cost V 5 bases and J 3 bases, with 9 bases left between them.

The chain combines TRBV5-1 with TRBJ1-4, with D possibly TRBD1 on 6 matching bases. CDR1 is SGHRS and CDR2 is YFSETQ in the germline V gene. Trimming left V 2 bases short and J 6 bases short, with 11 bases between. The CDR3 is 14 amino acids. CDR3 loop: CASSLQGWDEKLFF. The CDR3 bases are TGCGCCAGCAGCTTACAGGGTTGGGATGAAAAACTGTTTTTT. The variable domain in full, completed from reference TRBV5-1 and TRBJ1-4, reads KAGVTQTPRYLIKTRGQQVTLSCSPISGHRSVSWYQQTPGQGLQFLFEYFSETQRNKGNFPGRFSGRQFSNSRSEMNVSTLELGDSALYLCASSLQGWDEKLFFGSGTQLSVL.

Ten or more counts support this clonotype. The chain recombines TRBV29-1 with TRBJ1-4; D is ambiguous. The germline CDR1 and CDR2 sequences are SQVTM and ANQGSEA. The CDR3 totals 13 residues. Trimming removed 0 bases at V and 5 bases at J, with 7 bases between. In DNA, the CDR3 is TGCAGCGTTGAAGATTACGGGAATGAAAAACTGTTTTTT. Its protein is CSVEDYGNEKLFF.

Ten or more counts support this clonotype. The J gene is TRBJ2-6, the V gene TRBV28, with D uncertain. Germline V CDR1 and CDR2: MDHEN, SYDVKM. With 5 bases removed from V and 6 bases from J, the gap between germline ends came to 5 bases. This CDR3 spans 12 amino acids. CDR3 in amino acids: CASSPPANVLTF. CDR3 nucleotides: TGTGCCAGCAGTCCCCCGGCCAACGTCCTGACTTTC.

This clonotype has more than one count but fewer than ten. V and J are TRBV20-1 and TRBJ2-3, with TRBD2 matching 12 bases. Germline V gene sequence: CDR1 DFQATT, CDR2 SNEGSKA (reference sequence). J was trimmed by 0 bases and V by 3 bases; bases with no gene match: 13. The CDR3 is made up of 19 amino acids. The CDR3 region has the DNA TGCAGTGCTAGCTTGGCTAGCGGGGGGGGTCCCTCTAGCACAGATACGCAGTATTTT. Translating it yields CSASLASGGGPSSTDTQYF.

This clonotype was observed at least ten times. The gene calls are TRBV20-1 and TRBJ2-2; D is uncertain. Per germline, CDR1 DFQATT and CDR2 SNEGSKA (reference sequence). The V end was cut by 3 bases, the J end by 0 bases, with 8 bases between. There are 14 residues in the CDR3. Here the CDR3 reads CSASVRANTGELFF. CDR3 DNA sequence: TGCAGTGCTAGTGTAAGAGCGAACACCGGGGAGCTGTTTTTT.

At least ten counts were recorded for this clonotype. Written as DNA, the CDR3 is TGCAGTGCTAGAGTATTAGCCAAAAACATTCAGTACTTC. Protein: CSARVLAKNIQYF. This chain joins TRBV20-1 and TRBJ2-4, with unresolved D. Germline assignment: CDR1 DFQATT and CDR2 SNEGSKA (reference sequence). The CDR3 consists of 13 residues. V was shortened by 1 base and J by 0 bases, with 4 bases between the two germline ends.

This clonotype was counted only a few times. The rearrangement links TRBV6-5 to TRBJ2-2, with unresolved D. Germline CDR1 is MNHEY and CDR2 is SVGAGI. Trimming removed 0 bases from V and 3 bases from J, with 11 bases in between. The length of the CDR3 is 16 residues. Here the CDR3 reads CASSYSPRRDTGELFF. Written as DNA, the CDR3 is TGTGCCAGCAGTTACTCCCCGCGTCGCGACACCGGGGAGCTGTTTTTT.